One sample yielded the 5 T cell receptor beta chains listed below, sequenced in a study of blood T cell repertoires in COVID-19. Clones were read by immunoSEQ multiplex PCR, and TCRdb kept only the in-frame ones, dropping some. The sample lists some 180,000 clones; around 80% were seen once. What was sequenced was PBMCs or T cells enriched from blood (not recorded which). The source is a man aged 60-69 years who had been exposed to COVID-19.

V gene TRBV29-1 combines with J gene TRBJ2-1; D is perhaps TRBD1 (6 bases). Per the germline V gene, CDR1 is SQVTM and CDR2 is ANQGSEA. The CDR3 totals 14 residues. Trimming removed 4 bases from V and 1 base from J, with 11 bases in between. The DNA for the CDR3 is TGCAGCGTTGTCAGCGACAGGTCCTACAATGAGCAGTTCTTC. This translates into CSVVSDRSYNEQFF.

The V call is TRBV29-1, the J call TRBJ1-5; D is undetermined. In germline, CDR1 is SQVTM, CDR2 ANQGSEA. Trimming cost V 5 bases and J 7 bases, with 12 bases left between them. CDR3 size: 12 residues. The CDR3 here is CSVQPEVQPQHF. As DNA, the CDR3 is TGCAGCGTTCAACCGGAGGTACAGCCCCAGCATTTT.

A single count supports this clone. V gene TRBV7-2 combines with J gene TRBJ2-7; D unresolved. The V end lost 1 base, the J end lost 2 bases, and 15 bases lay between the germline ends. The CDR3 spans 16 residues. The germline CDR1 and CDR2 sequences are SGHTA and FQGNSA. CDR3 bases: TGTGCCAGCAGCTTAGTTCTCGGTAGCAGACCCTACGAGCAGTACTTC. Amino acids: CASSLVLGSRPYEQYF.

V usage is TRBV14 and J usage is TRBJ2-1; 16 bases are shared with TRBD2. Germline V lookup: CDR1 SGHDN, CDR2 FVKESK. After removal of 5 bases from V and 10 bases from J, the junction contained 11 bases not matched to a gene. The CDR3 is 17 residues long. The CDR3 spells CASSIQGPGLAGGEQFF. The CDR3 DNA reads TGTGCCAGCAGCATTCAGGGCCCGGGACTAGCGGGAGGGGAGCAGTTCTTC.

J is TRBJ2-7 and V is TRBV11-1, with 8 bases lining up with TRBD1. Trimming at V came to 5 bases and at J to 6 bases, leaving 6 bases not matched to a gene. Per germline, CDR1 SGHAT and CDR2 FQDESV (reference sequence). The CDR3 loop spans 13 amino acids. CDR3 loop: CASSLDRVREQYF. CDR3 nucleotides: TGTGCCAGCAGCCTGGACAGGGTGCGCGAGCAGTACTTC.